The T cell receptor (beta chain) described here comes from a study of cytomegalovirus exposure and HLA in healthy donors. Study-level results: Researchers catalogued 164 TCR beta chains as cytomegalovirus-associated. CMV antigen specificity was confirmed in vitro for a few CMV-associated chains.

Sequencing was performed with immunoSEQ multiplex PCR; in TCRdb, only in-frame clones are kept and a portion is missing. The sample lists about 63,000 clones; 89% were seen once. About this clone: The antigen is not known.

The CDR3 extends over 16 amino acids. With V trimmed by 5 bases and J by 3 bases, 9 bases remained unmatched. Germline V lookup: CDR1 SGHVS, CDR2 FNYEAQ. This chain links TRBV7-6 with TRBJ2-1; 8 nucleotides align to TRBD2. This clonotype originated in a woman aged 18-29 years in good health and CMV-seronegative. The specimen sequenced was PBMCs. CDR3 protein: CASSPYGLAGYNEQFF. The CDR3 region has the DNA TGTGCCAGCAGCCCTTATGGACTAGCAGGCTACAATGAGCAGTTCTTC.